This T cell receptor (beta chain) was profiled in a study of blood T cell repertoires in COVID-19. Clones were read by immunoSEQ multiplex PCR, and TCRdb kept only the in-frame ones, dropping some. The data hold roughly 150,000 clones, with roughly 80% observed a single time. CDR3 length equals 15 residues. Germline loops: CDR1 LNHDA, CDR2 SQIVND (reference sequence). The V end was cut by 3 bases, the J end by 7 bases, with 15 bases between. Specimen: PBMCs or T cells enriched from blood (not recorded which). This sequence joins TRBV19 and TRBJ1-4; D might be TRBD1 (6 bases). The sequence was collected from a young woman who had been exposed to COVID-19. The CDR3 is CASSIPGQGLEKLFF. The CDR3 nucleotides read TGTGCCAGTAGTATTCCGGGACAAGGACTTGAAAAACTGTTTTTT.